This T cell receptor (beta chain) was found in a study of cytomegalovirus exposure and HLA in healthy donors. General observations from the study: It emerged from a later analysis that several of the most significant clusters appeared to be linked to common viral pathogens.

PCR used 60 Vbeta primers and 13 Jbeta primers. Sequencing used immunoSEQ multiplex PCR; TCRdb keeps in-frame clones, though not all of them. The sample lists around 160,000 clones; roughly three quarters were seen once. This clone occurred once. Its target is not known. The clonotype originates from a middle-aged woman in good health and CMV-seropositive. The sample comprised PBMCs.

The CDR3 DNA follows: TGTGCCAGCAGCTTGGGGGGGGCGGAGAAAGAGACCCAGTACTTC. Its protein is CASSLGGAEKETQYF. The chain links TRBV11-2 to TRBJ2-5; tentatively, D is TRBD2 (7 bases). The germline CDR1 and CDR2 sequences are SGHAT and FQNNGV. Trimming took off 3 bases at V and 3 bases at J, with 14 bases between the two ends. CDR3 length: 15 residues.